The 11 T cell receptor beta chains given below trace back to one sample, sequenced in a study of shared clonotypes between healthy human individuals. Clones were read by immunoSEQ multiplex PCR, and TCRdb kept only the in-frame ones, dropping some. Among more than 2 million clones listed, roughly 95% were seen once. Material: naive CD4+ T cells sorted from blood. Sample subset: CD45RA+ positively selected. These receptors were collected from a man aged 18 to 30 in good health.

Note on this clone: Within the sample, other DNA sequences also encode this same CDR3. The rearrangement uses TRBV6-1 and TRBJ1-5; tentatively, D is TRBD1 (5 bases). V gave up 2 bases and J gave up 2 bases, with 10 bases separating them. Germline assignment: CDR1 MNHNS and CDR2 SASEGT. CDR3 length: 15 amino acids. CDR3 nucleotides: TGTGCCAGCAGTGAACAGGGTTACGGCAATCAGCCCCAGCATTTT. It translates to CASSEQGYGNQPQHF.

The chain is built from TRBV6-1 and TRBJ2-5; the D is unclear. The germline gives CDR1 MNHNS, CDR2 SASEGT. With 5 bases removed from V and 7 bases from J, the gap between germline ends came to 8 bases. The CDR3 contains 11 residues. The CDR3 DNA sequence: TGTGCCAGCAGTTATTTGTGGACCCAGTACTTC. As protein: CASSYLWTQYF.

The chain combines TRBV18 with TRBJ1-2; D not resolved. The CDR3 runs 14 residues. Looked up from germline, CDR1 is KGHSH and CDR2 is LQKENI. Trimming stripped 2 bases from V and 6 bases from J, with 13 bases between. CDR3: CASSPETLLHGYTF. For the CDR3, the DNA is TGTGCCAGCTCACCAGAGACACTCCTTCATGGCTACACCTTC.

This clone was observed a single time. The chain couples TRBV2 to TRBJ2-5, with D possibly being TRBD2 (5 bases). The CDR3 totals 14 residues. In germline, CDR1 is SNHLY, CDR2 FYNNEI. The V and J ends lost 6 bases and 3 bases respectively, with 14 bases between them. CDR3 sequence: CASRRRVGEETQYF. In nucleotides, the CDR3 is TGTGCCAGCAGGAGAAGGGTGGGAGAAGAGACCCAGTACTTC.

The gene calls are TRBV9 and TRBJ1-5; D may be TRBD1 (6 bases). This CDR3 spans 15 amino acids. Trimming took 3 bases from V and 1 from J, leaving 11 bases between them. CDR1 is SGDLS and CDR2 is YYNGEE in the germline V gene. DNA of the CDR3: TGTGCCAGCAGCGCCGGGGGGGGCAGCAATCAGCCCCAGCATTTT. Encoded protein: CASSAGGGSNQPQHF. Full variable domain (rest looked up from reference TRBV9 and TRBJ1-5): DSGVTQTPKHLITATGQRVTLRCSPRSGDLSVYWYQQSLDQGLQFLIQYYNGEERAKGNILERFSAQQFPDLHSELNLSSLELGDSALYFCASSAGGGSNQPQHFGDGTRLSIL.

The chain employs TRBV5-1 and TRBJ2-2, with D possibly TRBD1 on 6 matching bases. The V gene lost 1 base and the J gene lost 4 bases, with 11 bases spanning the gap. From germline, CDR1 is SGHRS and CDR2 YFSETQ. This CDR3 region has 15 residues. The CDR3 bases are TGCGCCAGCAGCTTGCCAGGGGCGATCACCGGGGAGCTGTTTTTT. It encodes CASSLPGAITGELFF.

V is TRBV6-5 and J is TRBJ1-2; D might be TRBD1 (5 bases). V lost 8 bases, J lost 1 base, and 11 bases lay in between. This CDR3 is 13 amino acids long. The germline gives CDR1 MNHEY, CDR2 SVGAGI. This CDR3 is CASRDGHNYGYTF. CDR3 sequence (DNA): TGTGCCAGCCGGGACGGTCATAACTATGGCTACACCTTC.

To note about this clone: Different DNA sequences within this sample yield the same CDR3. V is TRBV7-2 and J is TRBJ2-7; TRBD2 matches at 12 bases. The trim removed 4 bases at V and 2 bases at J, leaving 3 bases unmatched. There are 15 residues in the CDR3. Germline lookup yields CDR1 SGHTA and CDR2 FQGNSA. In nucleotides, the CDR3 is TGTGCCAGCAGCTCACTAGCGGGAGGTCCCTACGAGCAGTACTTC. As protein: CASSSLAGGPYEQYF.

The chain uses TRBV5-1 and TRBJ2-4, with 12 bases lining up with TRBD2. The length of the CDR3 is 18 residues. The junction had 13 bases not matched to a gene; V was cut back by 0 bases and J by 9 bases. Per germline, CDR1 SGHRS and CDR2 YFSETQ. The CDR3 loop reads CASSLVTSGGPNGGIQYF. DNA of the CDR3: TGCGCCAGCAGCTTGGTAACTAGCGGGGGGCCGAACGGAGGCATTCAGTACTTC.

The genes are TRBV19 and TRBJ2-3, with 10 nucleotides matching TRBD2. V dropped 9 bases and J dropped 3; count of bases not matched to a gene: 9. The CDR3 extends over 15 amino acids. The germline gives CDR1 LNHDA, CDR2 SQIVND (reference sequence). The CDR3 nucleotides read TGTGCCAGCCGGATACTAGCGGGAAAAACAGATACGCAGTATTTT. Translating it yields CASRILAGKTDTQYF.

The gene calls are TRBV6-6 and TRBJ1-5; TRBD1 is a possible D gene (5 bases). Trimming shortened V by 5 bases and J by 2 bases, and 13 bases separated the two germline ends. Germline CDR1 is MNHNY and CDR2 is SVGAGI (reference sequence). The CDR3 runs 15 residues. Here the CDR3 DNA reads TGTGCCAGCAGTCGACTCCGGGACCGCAATCAGCCCCAGCATTTT. Its protein is CASSRLRDRNQPQHF.